The 5 T cell receptor beta chains in this list originate from one sample, sequenced in a study of blood T cell repertoires in COVID-19. This table comes from immunoSEQ multiplex PCR, and its TCRdb copy is limited to in-frame clones, with some not included. Among fewer than 400,000 clones, around nine tenths were seen once, and the ten largest hold approximately 10%. Material: PBMCs or T cells enriched from blood (not recorded which). The receptors come from a woman between 50 and 59 years old who had recovered from COVID-19.

V is TRBV19 and J is TRBJ2-1, with D perhaps TRBD1 (5 bases). This CDR3 has 15 amino acids. The V end was cut by 6 bases, the J end by 4 bases, with 16 bases between. Germline assignment: CDR1 LNHDA and CDR2 SQIVND (reference sequence). The CDR3 sequence: CASSLGQGLYNEQFF. As DNA, the CDR3 is TGTGCCAGTAGCCTCGGTCAGGGATTATACAATGAGCAGTTCTTC.

This chain joins TRBV19 and TRBJ1-3; D perhaps matches TRBD1 (5 bases). With 5 bases removed from V and 0 bases from J, the gap between germline ends came to 8 bases. CDR1 is LNHDA and CDR2 is SQIVND in the germline V gene (reference sequence). This CDR3 spans 14 amino acids. CDR3 nucleotides: TGTGCCAGTAGTGACAGCAGCTCTGGAAACACCATATATTTT. It codes for CASSDSSSGNTIYF. The variable domain in full, with the rest retrieved from reference TRBV19 and TRBJ1-3, is DGGITQSPKYLFRKEGQNVTLSCEQNLNHDAMYWYRQDPGQGLRLIYYSQIVNDFQKGDIAEGYSVSREKKESFPLTVTSAQKNPTAFYLCASSDSSSGNTIYFGEGSWLTVV.

This clone was seen just once. The rearrangement joins TRBV7-2 to TRBJ2-7; 8 bases match TRBD1. Germline V gene lookup returns CDR1 SGHTA and CDR2 FQGNSA. V shed 3 bases, J shed 6 bases, and the junction held 10 bases outside the gene matches. The CDR3 length is 15 residues. The CDR3 region is CASSFGLVRGLEQYF. CDR3 in DNA: TGTGCCAGCAGCTTTGGCCTGGTCAGGGGGCTCGAGCAGTACTTC.

This chain connects TRBV6-5 to TRBJ1-5; 7 nucleotides line up with TRBD1. CDR1 is MNHEY, CDR2 SVGAGI, per germline. This CDR3 has 13 amino acids. Germline trimming cut 2 bases from V and 5 bases from J; bases unmatched to any gene: 0. CDR3 nucleotide sequence: TGTGCCAGCAGTTACGGGACAGATCAGCCCCAGCATTTT. It is translated as CASSYGTDQPQHF.

J is TRBJ2-4 and V is TRBV5-6; possibly TRBD1 for D (6 bases). Germline assignment: CDR1 SGHDT and CDR2 YYEEEE. The CDR3 runs 18 residues. V gave up 0 bases and J gave up 0 bases, with 16 bases separating them. The CDR3 sequence: CASSLGQEKGLAKNIQYF. In DNA, the CDR3 is TGTGCCAGCAGCTTGGGACAGGAGAAAGGACTAGCCAAAAACATTCAGTACTTC. Full variable domain (remainder filled in from reference TRBV5-6 and TRBJ2-4): DAGVTQSPTHLIKTRGQQVTLRCSPKSGHDTVSWYQQALGQGPQFIFQYYEEEERQRGNFPDRFSGHQFPNYSSELNVNALLLGDSALYLCASSLGQEKGLAKNIQYFGAGTRLSVL.